The 7 T cell receptor beta chains presented below share a single source sample, sequenced in a study of spatial heterogeneity in lung cancer (dated by TCRdb to between 2019 and 2020). Interpreted using the paper, the time point label stands for: sample taken at primary tumor resection. Without any cell sorting, TCR sequencing was performed on whole RNA extracted either from tumor and nontumor lung tissue or from cryopreserved PBMC samples. The method behind the library was 5' RACE. For sequencing, a NextSeq 500 was employed. TCRdb passed the public sequencing reads through fastp at Q25 and MiXCR, retaining productive beta sequences. Here each entry gathers all rows of one CDR3 protein and keeps the most common genes and DNA. This sample comprises approximately 90,000 distinct CDR3 sequences, approximately 8.6% of them detected only once. The ten largest clones add up to 6.9% of the sample. The input for sequencing was PBMCs, taken at surgery. The source is a male donor with early-stage non-small cell lung cancer.

The sample holds a few counts of this clonotype. The chain is built from TRBV29-1 and TRBJ2-1, with TRBD2 matching 9 bases. V was pared by 5 bases and J by 2 bases, with 7 bases of the junction left unmatched. The CDR3 has 15 residues. CDR1 SQVTM and CDR2 ANQGSEA come from the germline V gene. The CDR3 is CSVFGTSKTYNEQFF. In DNA, the CDR3 is TGCAGCGTTTTCGGGACTAGCAAGACCTACAATGAGCAGTTCTTC.

This clonotype was counted at least ten times. The J gene is TRBJ2-5, the V gene TRBV28; perhaps D is TRBD1 or TRBD2 (6 bases each). CDR1 is MDHEN, CDR2 SYDVKM, per germline. The CDR3 has 14 amino acids. V was pared by 5 bases and J by 1 base, with 11 bases between. The CDR3 bases are TGTGCCAGCAGTCCCGGGGGCGGCCAAGAGACCCAGTACTTC. This translates into CASSPGGGQETQYF.

This clonotype appeared a few times. The chain links TRBV2 to TRBJ2-7; D tentatively reads TRBD1 or TRBD2 (5 bases each). This CDR3 spans 13 amino acids. Germline CDR1 and CDR2: SNHLY and FYNNEI. The V gene lost 8 bases and the J gene lost 0 bases, with 11 bases spanning the gap. CDR3 region: CASRGDTSYEQYF. CDR3 DNA sequence: TGTGCCAGCCGAGGGGATACCTCCTACGAGCAGTACTTC.

This clonotype showed up just a few times. J is TRBJ1-2 and V is TRBV20-1, with 10 nucleotides matching TRBD1. This CDR3 spans 15 amino acids. In germline, CDR1 is DFQATT, CDR2 SNEGSKA (reference sequence). With 3 bases clipped from V and 7 bases from J, the junction kept 11 bases outside the gene matches. CDR3 sequence reads: CSARDRQGARSGYTF. DNA for the CDR3: TGCAGTGCTAGGGACCGACAGGGGGCGCGATCTGGCTACACCTTC.

At least ten counts were recorded for this clonotype. This chain joins TRBV30 and TRBJ2-7; TRBD1 agrees at 8 bases. CDR1 and CDR2 (germline): GTSNPN, SVGIG (reference sequence). V gave up 8 bases and J gave up 7 bases; unmatched junction bases: 16. This CDR3 contains 14 residues. The CDR3 region has the DNA TGTGCCCGCTCCGGACAGGGTGGACTAAGGGAGCAGTACTTC. Translation gives CARSGQGGLREQYF.

The rearrangement joins TRBV11-2 to TRBJ2-1; D remains unclear. Trimming stripped 2 bases from V and 0 bases from J, with 8 bases between. The CDR3 runs to 15 residues. CDR1 SGHAT and CDR2 FQNNGV come from the germline V gene. The CDR3 reads CASSLRRSSYNEQFF. As DNA, the CDR3 is TGTGCCAGCAGCTTACGGCGGAGCTCCTACAATGAGCAGTTCTTC.

A few counts support this clonotype. The chain employs TRBV21-1 and TRBJ2-3; TRBD1, as called in the table, went unchecked against the DNA. TRBV21-1 is annotated as a pseudogene. The CDR3 has 17 residues. The CDR3 nucleotides are TGTGCCAGCAGCAAAGGAAGCGGGACAGGGGCGACAGATACGCAGTATTTT. As protein: CASSKGSGTGATDTQYF.